These T cell receptor beta chains were read from a single sample in a study of identical twins. TCRdb ran MiXCR on the 5' RACE reads and lists one entry per CDR3 protein. The data show about 730,000 distinct CDR3 sequences, 21% seen once. This sample was also put to use in a study of T cells expressing NK-cell markers.

The specimen sequenced was PBMCs. The source of these receptors is a woman younger than 35 in good health. CDR3s include the opening cysteine and the closing phenylalanine or tryptophan. A D gene is named only where the DNA matches it firmly. Clone size, where shown, is once, few, many, or a class for clones that have expanded.

clone_size | j_call | v_call | d_call | cdr3_nt | cdr3_aa
few | TRBJ1-4 | TRBV18 | NA | TGTGCCAGCTCACCAGACCGTGAAAAACTGTTTTTT | CASSPDREKLFF
many | TRBJ1-2 | TRBV12-3/TRBV12-4 | NA | TGCGCCAGCAGCTTTGGGCAGTCCTATGGCTACACCTTC | CASSFGQSYGYTF
NA | TRBJ2-7 | TRBV3-1 | NA | TGTGCCAGCAGCCAAGAGGGCGTCGGTGTCGCCTACGAGCAGTACTTC | CASSQEGVGVAYEQYF
NA | TRBJ2-4 | TRBV21-1 | NA | TGTGCCAGCAGCACCAGGACTAGGAAGAGCCTAGCCAAAAACATTCAGTACTTC | CASSTRTRKSLAKNIQYF
few | TRBJ1-6 | TRBV6-1 | NA | TGTGCCAGCGGAATTAGACAGTTTCAGGGGAATTCACCCCTCCACTTT | CASGIRQFQGNSPLHF
once | TRBJ2-5 | TRBV15 | TRBD2 | TGTGCCACCAGCAGGGGGGCTAGCGGGGAAGAGACCCAGTACTTC | CATSRGASGEETQYF
NA | TRBJ1-1 | TRBV25-1 | TRBD1 | TGTGCCAGCAGGCAGACAGGGGGGAACACTGAAGCTTTCTTT | CASRQTGGNTEAFF
many | TRBJ1-2 | TRBV5-1 | NA | TGCGCCAGCAGTTCGTCTTCAAACTATGGCTACACCTTC | CASSSSSNYGYTF
NA | TRBJ1-6 | TRBV20-1 | TRBD1 | TGCAGTGCTTTGGGACAGAATAATTCACCCCTCCACTTT | CSALGQNNSPLHF
NA | TRBJ2-7 | TRBV20-1 | NA | TGCAGTGCCACAAGCCAGGGACTCCGGAGTGATAGGAGGTCCTACGAGCAGTACTTC | CSATSQGLRSDRRSYEQYF
NA | TRBJ1-1 | TRBV6-5 | NA | TGTGCCAGCAGTTACTCGCCACAGATCGGTGAAGCTTTCTTT | CASSYSPQIGEAFF
NA | TRBJ2-2 | TRBV27 | NA | TGTGCCAGCAGTCCGCTCGGGAGCGGGGAGCTGTTTTTT | CASSPLGSGELFF
NA | TRBJ2-1 | TRBV29-1 | NA | TGCAGCGTTGGGGACGAGTACTCCTACAATGAGCAGTTCTTC | CSVGDEYSYNEQFF
NA | TRBJ2-5 | TRBV7-9 | TRBD1 | TGTGCCAGCAGCTCGGACAGGGGAAAAGAGACCCAGTACTTC | CASSSDRGKETQYF
NA | TRBJ1-5 | TRBV12-3/TRBV12-4 | NA | TGTGCCAGCAGTCCCGGGGATTATAGCAATCAGCCCCAGCATTTT | CASSPGDYSNQPQHF
NA | TRBJ2-3 | TRBV3-1 | TRBD2 | TGTGCCAGCAGCCAACCCCAACTAGCGGGAGGGCCGACAGATACGCAGTATTTT | CASSQPQLAGGPTDTQYF
NA | TRBJ2-3 | TRBV2 | TRBD2 | TGTGCCAGCAGCGCACTAGCGGGAGGGGGAGATACGCAGTATTTT | CASSALAGGGDTQYF